This T cell receptor (beta chain) was sequenced during a study of cytomegalovirus exposure and HLA in healthy donors. The CDR3 is 15 amino acids. With 3 bases removed from V and 4 bases from J, the gap between germline ends came to 14 bases. Germline V gene lookup returns CDR1 SGHNT and CDR2 YYREEE (reference sequence). Study results and limitations: Highly shared variants forming one cluster were likely a sequencing artifact.

It was with 60 Vbeta and 13 Jbeta primers that the PCR ran. TCRdb keeps only in-frame clones here, not all; method: immunoSEQ multiplex PCR. The data show some 140,000 clones, roughly 80% seen once. This clone was counted a single time. As yet, its antigen is unknown. The sequencing input was PBMCs. This clonotype originated in a man aged 50-59 years in good health and CMV-seronegative. V and J are TRBV5-4 and TRBJ2-4; a weak D match, TRBD1 (6 bases). The CDR3 coding sequence is TGTGCCAGCAGCTCCGACGGGACAAATAAAAACATTCAGTACTTC. It encodes CASSSDGTNKNIQYF.